This TCR beta chain was sequenced during a study of T cell responses to AZD1222 COVID-19 vaccine. Sequenced by immunoSEQ multiplex PCR; TCRdb stores in-frame clones only, minus some. The table includes roughly 120,000 clones, 88% detected once. This clone has ten or more counts. V was pared by 4 bases and J by 6 bases, with 8 bases of the junction left unmatched. This CDR3 has 17 amino acids. Germline V gene data show CDR1 as SGHNT and CDR2 as YYREEE (reference sequence). V is TRBV5-4 and J is TRBJ2-3; 16 bases map to TRBD2. The receptor comes from an adult in good health. The sample was peripheral blood, taken on day 0 of MenACWY control vaccination. The CDR3 protein is CASSAPGLAGGGDTQYF. CDR3 coding DNA: TGTGCCAGCAGCGCACCGGGACTAGCGGGAGGGGGGGATACGCAGTATTTT.